The T cell receptor beta chain under discussion was sequenced for a study of cytomegalovirus exposure and HLA in healthy donors. Looking at the study overall: The Caucasian-associated ancestry cluster contained 81% of the 398 genotyped donors.

The trim removed 3 bases at V and 8 bases at J, leaving 4 bases unmatched. Germline assignment: CDR1 SQVTM and CDR2 ANQGSEA. This CDR3 spans 12 amino acids. Study results and limitations: A missense variant in DCLRE1C was later tied to TCR beta V- and J-gene trimming. Overall, approximately 150 TCR beta chains were annotated as cytomegalovirus-associated.

The PCR employed 60 Vbeta primers together with 13 Jbeta primers. The method was immunoSEQ multiplex PCR; TCRdb's version includes in-frame clones alone and lacks a portion of them. The sample contains around 200,000 clones, 82% of which appear only once. This clone appeared a few times. Its target is not known. Sequences were obtained from PBMCs. The sequence came from a man between 40 and 49 years old in good health and CMV-seropositive. V is TRBV29-1 and J is TRBJ1-2; 9 bases line up with TRBD1. CDR3: CSVEGTGKGYTF. The DNA of the CDR3 is TGCAGCGTTGAGGGGACAGGGAAGGGCTACACCTTC.